What follows are 31 T cell receptor beta chains derived from one specimen sequenced in a study of shared clonotypes between healthy human individuals. Profiling relied on immunoSEQ multiplex PCR, and the TCRdb table lists in-frame clones only, not all of them. This table has some 2,400,000 clones, roughly 95% appearing once. Sequencing was done on a sample of naive CD4+ T cells sorted from blood. The subset was: CD45RA+ positively selected. Receptors originate from a man younger than 35 in good health.

This clone was seen a single time. The same CDR3 is also encoded by other DNA sequences in this sample. The chain has TRBV6-1 and TRBJ2-2; no reliable D call. From germline, CDR1 is MNHNS and CDR2 SASEGT. Trimming removed 0 bases at V and 2 bases at J, with 4 bases between. The CDR3 has 14 residues. The CDR3 loop reads CASSEAGNTGELFF. In nucleotides, the CDR3 is TGTGCCAGCAGTGAAGCCGGCAACACCGGGGAGCTGTTTTTT.

Note on this clone: Other DNA sequences within the sample encode an identical CDR3. The chain uses TRBV9 and TRBJ2-2; D is unresolved. CDR1 SGDLS and CDR2 YYNGEE come from the germline V gene. The CDR3 sequence is 14 residues long. Trimming pared 0 bases from V and 2 bases from J, leaving 5 bases between. The CDR3 nucleotides read TGTGCCAGCAGCGTAGTGCCAAACACCGGGGAGCTGTTTTTT. This translates into CASSVVPNTGELFF.

Regarding this clone: This specimen includes other DNA sequences encoding the same CDR3. The chain uses TRBV29-1 and TRBJ2-3, with 11 bases matching TRBD1. Germline CDR1 and CDR2: SQVTM and ANQGSEA. The V and J ends lost 4 bases and 3 bases, in that order; junction bases with no gene match: 3. The CDR3 consists of 14 residues. This CDR3 is CSVGGTGGTDTQYF. CDR3 nucleotide sequence: TGCAGCGTTGGAGGGACAGGGGGAACAGATACGCAGTATTTT.

The gene calls are TRBV19 and TRBJ2-2; TRBD2 agrees at 9 bases. The CDR3 loop spans 15 amino acids. Germline CDR1 LNHDA, CDR2 SQIVND (reference sequence). Trimming removed 7 bases from V and 4 bases from J; junction bases left unmatched: 7. Here the CDR3 DNA reads TGTGCCAGTACCGCGGGAGGGTTGAGCACCGGGGAGCTGTTTTTT. Translating it yields CASTAGGLSTGELFF.

The CDR3 sequence: CASSQNSAVNEQYF. DNA for the CDR3: TGTGCCAGCAGCCAAAATAGCGCCGTCAACGAGCAGTACTTC. The J gene is TRBJ2-7, the V gene TRBV16; TRBD2 is a possible D gene (5 bases). Germline V gene data show CDR1 as KGHSY and CDR2 as FQNENV. V lost 2 bases and J 5 bases, leaving 13 bases between the germline ends. The CDR3 has 14 residues. Together with reference TRBV16 and TRBJ2-7, the CDR3 gives the full variable domain: GEEVAQTPKHLVRGEGQKAKLYCAPIKGHSYVFWYQQVLKNEFKFLISFQNENVFDETGMPKERFSAKCLPNSPCSLEIQATKLEDSAVYFCASSQNSAVNEQYFGPGTRLTVT.

The chain couples TRBV30 to TRBJ1-2; D is uncertain. The CDR3 extends over 11 amino acids. Per germline, CDR1 GTSNPN and CDR2 SVGIG (reference sequence). Trimming left V 0 bases short and J 7 bases short, with 6 bases between. The CDR3, as DNA: TGTGCCTGGAGTGTAGGTCCTGGCTACACCTTC. Protein: CAWSVGPGYTF. Combining the CDR3 with reference TRBV30 and TRBJ1-2 gives the whole variable domain SQTIHQWPATLVQPVGSPLSLECTVEGTSNPNLYWYRQAAGRGLQLLFYSVGIGQISSEVPQNLSASRPQDRQFILSSKKLLLSDSGFYLCAWSVGPGYTFGSGTRLTVV.

The V gene is TRBV10-3, the J gene TRBJ1-3; D is uncertain. The germline V gene encodes CDR1 ENHRY and CDR2 SYGVKD. Trimming cost V 0 bases and J 0 bases, with 9 bases left between them. This CDR3 has 16 residues. The CDR3 loop is CAISESPVSSGNTIYF. CDR3 sequence (DNA): TGTGCCATCAGTGAGTCACCAGTCTCCTCTGGAAACACCATATATTTT.

Concerning this clone itself: The germline gene is not matched at one end of the junction; a read error may be the cause. The chain joins TRBV30 to TRBJ1-1, with 7 bases matching TRBD1. The CDR3 has 11 residues. CDR1 is GTSNPN and CDR2 is SVGIG in the germline V gene (reference sequence). The CDR3 DNA reads TGTGCCTGGAACAGGGGATTGGGTTGGGACTTT. It specifies CAWNRGLGWDF.

On this clone: Other DNA sequences of this sample code for an identical CDR3. The chain uses TRBV18 and TRBJ1-1; no clear D gene. The germline gives CDR1 KGHSH, CDR2 LQKENI. CDR3 length: 13 amino acids. Trimming shortened V by 3 bases and J by 4 bases, and 9 bases separated the two germline ends. The CDR3 spells CASSPLGGTEAFF. In DNA, the CDR3 is TGTGCCAGCTCACCTTTAGGTGGCACTGAAGCTTTCTTT.

The rearrangement joins TRBV7-9 to TRBJ1-2; 7 nucleotides agree with TRBD1. There are 15 residues in the CDR3. CDR1 and CDR2 (germline): SEHNR, FQNEAQ (reference sequence). Trimming took 1 base from V and 7 from J; bases not matched to a gene: 9. The CDR3: CASSLGGTGDGGYTF. The CDR3 DNA sequence: TGTGCCAGCAGCTTAGGGGGTACAGGGGACGGTGGCTACACCTTC.

The chain is built from TRBV7-2 and TRBJ2-1; D is uncertain. The ends were cut back, 5 bases at V and 12 bases at J, with 11 bases in the middle. The CDR3 totals 11 residues. The germline V gene encodes CDR1 SGHTA and CDR2 FQGNSA. CDR3 in amino acids: CASSPGPRQFF. DNA of the CDR3: TGTGCCAGCAGCCCTGGGCCCCGGCAGTTCTTC.

To note about this clone: This sample also contains other DNA sequences that code for the same CDR3. The rearrangement links TRBV9 to TRBJ2-7, with 14 bases identical to TRBD2. The V gene end was trimmed by 2 bases and the J gene end by 2 bases; junction bases not matched to a gene: 0. This CDR3 has 15 residues. Germline values: CDR1 SGDLS, CDR2 YYNGEE. This CDR3 is CASSVGLAGAYEQYF. The CDR3 region has the DNA TGTGCCAGCAGCGTGGGACTAGCGGGGGCCTACGAGCAGTACTTC.

The genes are TRBV11-1 and TRBJ1-1; TRBD1 is a possible D gene (6 bases). Per germline, CDR1 SGHAT and CDR2 FQDESV (reference sequence). The CDR3 consists of 13 residues. Trimming stripped 2 bases from V and 4 bases from J, with 8 bases between. The CDR3 DNA follows: TGTGCCAGCAGCTTACGGGGGCGCACTGAAGCTTTCTTT. This sequence encodes CASSLRGRTEAFF.

A single count supports this clone. This chain connects TRBV28 to TRBJ2-7; possible D gene TRBD2, 5 bases. Between the trimmed V and J ends, which lost 7 bases and 6 bases, there was a span of 19 bases. The CDR3 covers 14 residues. Germline V gene sequence: CDR1 MDHEN, CDR2 SYDVKM. CDR3 in amino acids: CASNFGPVTSEQYF. CDR3 nucleotides: TGTGCCAGCAACTTCGGACCGGTAACTAGCGAGCAGTACTTC. Full variable domain (missing parts from reference TRBV28 and TRBJ2-7): DVKVTQSSRYLVKRTGEKVFLECVQDMDHENMFWYRQDPGLGLRLIYFSYDVKMKEKGDIPEGYSVSREKKERFSLILESASTNQTSMYLCASNFGPVTSEQYFGPGTRLTVT.

The genes are TRBV19 and TRBJ1-1, with TRBD1 matching over 9 bases. V dropped 5 bases and J dropped 0; count of bases not matched to a gene: 7. Germline V gene data show CDR1 as LNHDA and CDR2 as SQIVND (reference sequence). CDR3 length equals 16 residues. The CDR3 reads CASSFRDRVLNTEAFF. The CDR3, as DNA: TGTGCCAGTAGTTTCCGGGACAGGGTCCTGAACACTGAAGCTTTCTTT.

The chain couples TRBV21-1 to TRBJ1-3; TRBD1, the table's D call, was not compared with the DNA. TRBV21-1 is marked as a pseudogene. The CDR3 is 16 amino acids. CDR3 sequence (DNA): TGTGCCAGCAGACAAACAGGGAGTAGCGCTGGAAACACCATATATTTT. Protein product: CASRQTGSSAGNTIYF.

The chain links TRBV7-9 to TRBJ2-1, with 11 bases that match TRBD2. The CDR3 is made up of 17 amino acids. Germline assignment: CDR1 SEHNR and CDR2 FQNEAQ (reference sequence). V was clipped by 3 bases and J by 6 bases; unmatched bases: 10. CDR3 loop: CASSFRGNSGRGNEQFF. In DNA, the CDR3 is TGTGCCAGCAGCTTTCGGGGCAATAGCGGGAGGGGCAATGAGCAGTTCTTC.

Points on this clone: Different DNA sequences within this sample yield the same CDR3. The chain uses TRBV6-5 and TRBJ2-5, with TRBD2 matching 13 bases. The CDR3 has 14 residues. CDR1 and CDR2 from the germline V gene are MNHEY and SVGAGI. V was clipped by 6 bases and J by 5 bases; unmatched bases: 3. The CDR3 protein is CASSPGLAGETQYF. In nucleotides, the CDR3 is TGTGCCAGCAGCCCGGGACTAGCGGGGGAGACCCAGTACTTC.

The chain has TRBV10-2 and TRBJ1-1; maybe TRBD1 (5 bases). CDR1 and CDR2 (germline): WSHSY, SAAADI. The CDR3 loop spans 13 amino acids. V shed 10 bases and J shed 6 bases, with 18 bases lying between them. This CDR3 reads CATTGGWGSEAFF. Here the CDR3 DNA reads TGCGCCACCACTGGGGGGTGGGGGTCTGAAGCTTTCTTT.

This rearrangement joins TRBV10-1 to TRBJ2-3; D might be TRBD1 (5 bases). Trimming shortened V by 7 bases and J by 5 bases, and 10 bases separated the two germline ends. The CDR3 sequence is 12 residues long. CDR1 WNHNN and CDR2 SYGVQD come from the germline V gene (reference sequence). The CDR3 DNA follows: TGCGCCAGCAAAGGGGCAGGAGATACGCAGTATTTT. Its translation: CASKGAGDTQYF.

This clone has a single count. The V call is TRBV2, the J call TRBJ2-1; 16 bases line up with TRBD2. CDR1 is SNHLY, CDR2 FYNNEI, per germline. Losses at the gene ends were 2 bases for V and 9 bases for J; bases not matched to a gene: 7. The CDR3 totals 17 residues. The chain's CDR3 is CASSESGLAGGRSEQFF. Here the CDR3 DNA reads TGTGCCAGCAGTGAATCGGGACTAGCGGGGGGGCGGAGTGAGCAGTTCTTC.

The V call is TRBV5-8, the J call TRBJ2-1; tentative D call: TRBD1 (5 bases). CDR3 size: 14 residues. The V and J ends lost 0 bases and 5 bases respectively, with 9 bases between them. Germline values: CDR1 SGHTS, CDR2 YDEGEE. The CDR3 is CASSLEDSHNEQFF. CDR3 DNA sequence: TGTGCCAGCAGCTTGGAAGACAGCCACAATGAGCAGTTCTTC.

This chain links TRBV7-3 with TRBJ2-5, with TRBD1 matching 9 bases. The CDR3 is 15 residues long. Germline CDR1 SGHTA, CDR2 FQGTGA. Losses at the gene ends were 5 bases for V and 5 bases for J; bases not matched to a gene: 9. Written as DNA, the CDR3 is TGTGCCAGCAGCCAGGCCGGGACAGGGTCGGAGACCCAGTACTTC. This gives the protein CASSQAGTGSETQYF.

V is TRBV6-1 and J is TRBJ1-6; a weak D match, TRBD1 (6 bases). This CDR3 is built from 17 residues. Trimming removed 0 bases at V and 1 base at J, with 10 bases between. Germline V gives CDR1 MNHNS, CDR2 SASEGT. The CDR3 DNA follows: TGTGCCAGCAGTGAAGCAGGGGGGGGGTCCTATAATTCACCCCTCCACTTT. This sequence encodes CASSEAGGGSYNSPLHF.

This clone was seen a handful of times. The chain couples TRBV4-3 to TRBJ1-6; D remains unclear. Germline CDR1 is LGHNA and CDR2 is YSLEER. V lost 5 bases and J lost 7, with 12 bases in between. The CDR3 has 14 amino acids. This CDR3 is CASSIDLGNSPLHF. As DNA, the CDR3 is TGCGCCAGCAGCATCGATTTGGGAAATTCACCCCTCCACTTT.

The genes are TRBV30 and TRBJ2-1; a weak D match, TRBD2 (6 bases). Germline CDR1 GTSNPN, CDR2 SVGIG (reference sequence). This CDR3 contains 12 residues. V gave up 1 base and J gave up 7 bases, with 8 bases separating them. The CDR3 here is CAWSGDLNEQFF. The CDR3 DNA is TGTGCCTGGAGTGGGGACTTAAATGAGCAGTTCTTC. The full variable domain, with the rest looked up from reference TRBV30 and TRBJ2-1, is SQTIHQWPATLVQPVGSPLSLECTVEGTSNPNLYWYRQAAGRGLQLLFYSVGIGQISSEVPQNLSASRPQDRQFILSSKKLLLSDSGFYLCAWSGDLNEQFFGPGTRLTVL.

V gene TRBV7-8 combines with J gene TRBJ1-1; no definite D call. Per the germline V gene, CDR1 is SGHVS and CDR2 is FQNEAQ. CDR3 size: 13 residues. The V and J ends lost 5 bases and 6 bases respectively, with 13 bases between them. The chain's CDR3 is CASSNYPTPEAFF. The CDR3 DNA follows: TGTGCCAGCAGCAACTACCCGACACCTGAAGCTTTCTTT.

The CDR3 nucleotides are TGTGCGGCCAAGACAGAGTATAATGAAAAACTGTTTTTT. It translates to CAAKTEYNEKLFF. The chain recombines TRBV2 with TRBJ1-4; TRBD1 might be the D (5 bases). The germline V gene encodes CDR1 SNHLY and CDR2 FYNNEI. This CDR3 contains 13 residues.

About this clone: The identical CDR3 is also encoded by other nucleotide sequences in the sample. The rearrangement uses TRBV9 and TRBJ2-2, with a weak D call TRBD1 (6 bases). The V end was cut by 3 bases, the J end by 1 base, with 10 bases between. Germline V gene lookup returns CDR1 SGDLS and CDR2 YYNGEE. The CDR3 contains 15 residues. This CDR3 is CASSAGTLNTGELFF. The CDR3 DNA follows: TGTGCCAGCAGCGCTGGGACACTGAACACCGGGGAGCTGTTTTTT. Based on the CDR3 plus reference TRBV9 and TRBJ2-2, the full variable domain is DSGVTQTPKHLITATGQRVTLRCSPRSGDLSVYWYQQSLDQGLQFLIQYYNGEERAKGNILERFSAQQFPDLHSELNLSSLELGDSALYFCASSAGTLNTGELFFGEGSRLTVL.

V usage is TRBV11-2 and J usage is TRBJ2-1; TRBD1 matches at 7 bases. The CDR3 runs 14 residues. Germline V gene lookup returns CDR1 SGHAT and CDR2 FQNNGV. Trimming took 3 bases from V and 7 from J; bases not matched to a gene: 6. The CDR3 nucleotides are TGTGCCAGCAGCTTGGGGACAGTAGCGAATGAGCAGTTCTTC. Translation gives CASSLGTVANEQFF.

This chain links TRBV2 with TRBJ1-5; 8 bases agree with TRBD1. The V gene end was trimmed by 6 bases and the J gene end by 7 bases; junction bases not matched to a gene: 11. Germline CDR1 is SNHLY and CDR2 is FYNNEI. The CDR3 has 15 amino acids. Written as DNA, the CDR3 is TGTGCCAGCAGCGGGGGACAGGCGCTTAGGCAGCCCCAGCATTTT. The encoded protein is CASSGGQALRQPQHF.